Presented here are 3 T cell receptor beta chains from one specimen sequenced in a study of T cell responses to AZD1222 COVID-19 vaccine. Profiling relied on immunoSEQ multiplex PCR, and the TCRdb table lists in-frame clones only, not all of them. The data show 85,000 to 100,000 clones, roughly nine tenths seen once. Here the sequenced sample was peripheral blood, taken on day 0 of AZD1222 vaccination. These receptor sequences come from an adult in good health.

This chain uses TRBV12-5 with TRBJ2-3, with 7 bases identical to TRBD1. The J segment lost 3 bases and the V segment lost 2 bases, leaving 2 bases of the junction unmatched. The CDR3 loop spans 14 amino acids. The germline gives CDR1 LGHNT, CDR2 FRNRAP. For the CDR3, the DNA is TGTGCTAGTGGTTTGCTACAGGGGACAGATACGCAGTATTTT. It yields the protein CASGLLQGTDTQYF.

V and J are TRBV19 and TRBJ1-1; 7 bases are a match to TRBD1. Looked up from germline, CDR1 is LNHDA and CDR2 is SQIVND (reference sequence). The CDR3 covers 13 residues. The ends lost 11 bases at V and 0 bases at J; junction bases unmatched: 6. In nucleotides, the CDR3 is TGTGCCGCGGGACAGAATTTGAACACTGAAGCTTTCTTT. Translated: CAAGQNLNTEAFF.

The genes are TRBV9 and TRBJ2-7, with TRBD1 matching over 7 bases. The CDR3 covers 12 residues. Trimming took 3 bases from V and 3 from J; bases not matched to a gene: 0. CDR1 and CDR2 from the germline V gene are SGDLS and YYNGEE. The CDR3 loop reads CASSGQGYEQYF. CDR3 DNA: TGTGCCAGCAGCGGACAGGGCTACGAGCAGTACTTC.